The present entry profiles one T cell receptor beta chain with its context. Its antigen is still unknown. The naive CD8 fraction comprised CD45RO-negative cells positively selected for CCR7 and excluded terminally differentiated effector memory CD45RA+ cells. Every subset had its genomic DNA shared out evenly among several immunoSEQ plates. Measured with immunoSEQ multiplex PCR; TCRdb has only the in-frame clones, and not every one. The data show 550,000 to 600,000 clones, with roughly 98% seen just once and roughly 0.29% held by the top ten. The data were taken from a study of shared clonotypes between healthy human individuals. Broader study findings: A reduction in generation probabilities was seen for non-shared clonotypes relative to those shared by all four donors. Naive subsets typically showed greater estimated richness than memory subsets. Shared across a handful of donors were roughly 5% of the naive CD4 clonotypes.

Germline CDR1 SGHTS, CDR2 YDEGEE. The V gene end was trimmed by 0 bases and the J gene end by 2 bases; junction bases not matched to a gene: 9. This CDR3 has 17 amino acids. The source of this sequence is a man aged 25 to 45 in good health. The genes are TRBV5-8 and TRBJ2-3; 7 bases match TRBD2. The material sequenced was naive CD8+ T cells sorted from blood. CDR3 residues: CASSLAASGFHTDTQYF. CDR3 coding DNA: TGTGCCAGCAGCTTGGCCGCTAGCGGCTTCCACACAGATACGCAGTATTTT.